This T cell receptor (beta chain) was recorded in a study of blood T cell repertoires in COVID-19. The authors' processing: Estimation of nucleated cell counts was performed using reference gene primer amplification. Produced via immunoSEQ multiplex PCR; TCRdb's table is partial and in-frame only. V and J calls and clone size are copied from that table; D and trimming were computed from the DNA. This sample carries approximately 150,000 clones, about 80% of them seen once, and the ten largest clones take around 5%. The CDR3 runs 17 residues. CDR1 and CDR2 from the germline V gene are MNHEY and SVGEGT. V was pared by 2 bases and J by 3 bases, with 19 bases between.

The sequenced sample was peripheral blood. The V gene is TRBV6-2 or TRBV6-3, the J gene TRBJ1-1; D perhaps matches TRBD1 (5 bases). The source is a human donor in a cohort sampled during active COVID-19. The CDR3 loop is CASSYPLGGVQDTEAFF. CDR3 nucleotides: TGTGCCAGCAGTTACCCCTTGGGGGGGGTTCAGGACACTGAAGCTTTCTTT.